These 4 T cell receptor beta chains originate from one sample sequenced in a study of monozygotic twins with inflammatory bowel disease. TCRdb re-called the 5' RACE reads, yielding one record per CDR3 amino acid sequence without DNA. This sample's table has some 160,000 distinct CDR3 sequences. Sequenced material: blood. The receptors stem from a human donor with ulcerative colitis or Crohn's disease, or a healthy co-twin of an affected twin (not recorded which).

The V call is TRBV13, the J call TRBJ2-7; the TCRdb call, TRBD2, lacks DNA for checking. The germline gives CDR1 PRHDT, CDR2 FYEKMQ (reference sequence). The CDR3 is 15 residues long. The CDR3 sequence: CASSSRTSGNYEQYF.

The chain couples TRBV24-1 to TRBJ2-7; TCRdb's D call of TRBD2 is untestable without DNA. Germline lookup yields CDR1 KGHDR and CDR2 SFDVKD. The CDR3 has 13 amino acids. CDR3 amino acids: CATSGGRSVEQYF.

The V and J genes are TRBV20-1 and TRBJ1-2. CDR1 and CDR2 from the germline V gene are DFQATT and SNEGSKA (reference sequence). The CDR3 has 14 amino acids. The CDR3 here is CSARGARGNYGYTF.

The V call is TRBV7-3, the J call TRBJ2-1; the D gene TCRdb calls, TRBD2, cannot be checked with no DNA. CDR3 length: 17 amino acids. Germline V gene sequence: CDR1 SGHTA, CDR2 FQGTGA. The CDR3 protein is CASSLRGASGRQNEQFF. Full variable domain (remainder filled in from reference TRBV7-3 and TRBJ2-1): GAGVSQTPSNKVTEKGKYVELRCDPISGHTALYWYRQSLGQGPEFLIYFQGTGAADDSGLPNDRFFAVRPEGSVSTLKIQRTERGDSAVYLCASSLRGASGRQNEQFFGPGTRLTVL.